The next 6 T cell receptor beta chains were all read from a single sample in a study of tumor-infiltrating lymphocytes in glioblastoma multiforme. Three nested ARM-PCR rounds with V-beta and C-beta primers built TCRB libraries. TCRdb re-called the multiplex PCR reads through MiXCR, storing one row per CDR3 protein. Among 15,000 to 25,000 distinct CDR3 sequences listed, about two thirds were seen once. What was sequenced was peripheral blood. The origin of the receptors is a male donor with glioblastoma.

As regards this clonotype: One end of the junction fails to match germline, which may point to a read error. The genes are TRBV7-9 and TRBJ1-2, with 9 bases identical to TRBD1. CDR1 is SEHNR and CDR2 is FQNEAQ in the germline V gene (reference sequence). CDR3 length: 14 amino acids. The DNA for the CDR3 is TGTGCCATCAGCAGTCCGGGACAGGGTAATGGCTACACCTTC. Protein sequence: CAISSPGQGNGYTF.

A note on this clonotype: At one end the junction does not follow the germline gene, possibly because of a read error. The V call is TRBV20-1, the J call TRBJ2-1; maybe TRBD2 (5 bases). The CDR3 sequence is 15 residues long. Germline V gene data show CDR1 as DFQATT and CDR2 as SNEGSKA (reference sequence). CDR3 in amino acids: CSAKKRGLLNNEQFF. The CDR3, as DNA: TGTAGTGCTAAGAAGCGAGGACTGCTAAACAATGAGCAGTTCTTC.

This clonotype was detected many times. The rearrangement links TRBV10-3 to TRBJ2-2, with TRBD2 matching over 7 bases. CDR3 size: 15 residues. The V gene end was trimmed by 6 bases and the J gene end by 2 bases; junction bases not matched to a gene: 6. Germline V gene data show CDR1 as ENHRY and CDR2 as SYGVKD. The CDR3 DNA is TGTGCCATCAGAACTAGCGAAAAAAACACCGGGGAGCTGTTTTTT. Encoded protein: CAIRTSEKNTGELFF.

Points on this clonotype: The junction departs from germline at one end; a sequencing error may be responsible. This chain joins TRBV6-5 and TRBJ2-6; D remains ambiguous. The germline V gene encodes CDR1 MNHEY and CDR2 SVGAGI. This CDR3 spans 16 amino acids. This CDR3 is CASSYGCFSEANVLTF. The CDR3 nucleotides are TGTGCCAGCAGTTATGGGTGTTTCTCTGAGGCCAACGTCCTGACTTTC.

The chain combines TRBV11-1 with TRBJ2-1; 9 nucleotides align to TRBD2. Germline values: CDR1 SGHAT, CDR2 FQDESV (reference sequence). V lost 10 bases and J lost 5; bases outside the gene matches: 12. The CDR3 sequence is 15 residues long. The CDR3 DNA follows: TGTGCCAATAGCCTAAGCGGGGGGCTAAACAATGAGCAGTTCTTC. As protein: CANSLSGGLNNEQFF.

The chain links TRBV29-1 to TRBJ2-1; the match to TRBD1 covers 10 bases. This CDR3 is 15 amino acids long. The germline CDR1 and CDR2 sequences are SQVTM and ANQGSEA. V lost 6 bases and J lost 0; bases outside the gene matches: 5. Here the CDR3 reads CSVRQGAPSYNEQFF. The CDR3 DNA sequence: TGCAGCGTCCGACAGGGGGCCCCCTCCTACAATGAGCAGTTCTTC.